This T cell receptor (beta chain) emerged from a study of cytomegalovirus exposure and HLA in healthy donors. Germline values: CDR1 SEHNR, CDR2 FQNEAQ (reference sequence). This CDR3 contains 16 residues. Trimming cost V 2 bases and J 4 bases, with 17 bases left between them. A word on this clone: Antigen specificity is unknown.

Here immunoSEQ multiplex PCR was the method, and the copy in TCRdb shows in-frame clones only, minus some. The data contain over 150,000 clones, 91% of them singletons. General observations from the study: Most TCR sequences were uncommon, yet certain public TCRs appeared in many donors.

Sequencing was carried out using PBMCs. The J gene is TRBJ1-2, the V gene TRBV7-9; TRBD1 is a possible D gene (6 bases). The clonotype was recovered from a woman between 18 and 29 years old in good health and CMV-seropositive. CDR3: CASSLSQDRPPYGYTF. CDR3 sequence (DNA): TGTGCCAGCAGCTTATCACAAGACAGGCCGCCCTATGGCTACACCTTC.